This T cell receptor (beta chain) appears in the sequencing data of a study of read filtering for tumor transcriptome and immune sequencing. The wider study: The cohort had around 18 men and over twelve women aged about 45 to 90, mean approximately 66 years. By R-ISS, stages I, II and III held about 8, 15 and 7 patients.

Study-wide results and caveats: Correlation between methods rose after single-read clonotypes were removed.

At the time of active disease, bone marrow was collected from every patient. This clonotype occurred many times. Antigen specificity is unknown. Germline-derived CDR1 and CDR2 are SGHVS and FQNEAQ. Unmatched junction bases numbered 5, after V lost 4 bases and J lost 12 bases. There are 14 residues in the CDR3. From 300 to 450 ng of RNA, a library with molecular barcoded alpha/delta and beta/gamma adaptors was made. A single record per CDR3 protein comes from TCRdb applying MiXCR to the reads. Here the sample spans over 50,000 distinct CDR3 sequences, around a fifth being singletons. The origin of this receptor is a donor older than 35 with multiple myeloma. Sequencing was done on a sample of a population of CD138-negative cells sorted from bone marrow. The chain uses TRBV7-8 and TRBJ2-1, with TRBD2 matching over 14 bases. The DNA for the CDR3 is TGTGCCAGCAGCTACAGACTAGCGGGAGGGTTGCAGTTCTTC. As protein: CASSYRLAGGLQFF.